A single sample gave rise to the 21 T cell receptor beta chains below, sequenced in a study of blood T cell repertoires in COVID-19. Clones were read by immunoSEQ multiplex PCR, and TCRdb kept only the in-frame ones, dropping some. Here the sample spans 350,000 to 400,000 clones, 86% being singletons. The source material was peripheral blood. The receptors here all came from a woman aged 55-70 years with COVID-19, enrolled during active disease.

The chain recombines TRBV12-5 with TRBJ1-2; tentatively, D is TRBD1 (5 bases). The CDR3 is made up of 12 amino acids. V dropped 1 base and J dropped 11 bases, with 11 bases sitting between them. The germline V gene has CDR1 LGHNT and CDR2 FRNRAP. The CDR3 DNA sequence: TGTGCTAGTGGTTTGGAGCGGGGCGGGTACACCTTC. Translated: CASGLERGGYTF.

CDR3 nucleotides: TGCAGTGCTAGTAAGGCAGGGCTCTTCGATTACGAGCAGTACTTC. Its translation: CSASKAGLFDYEQYF. The chain recombines TRBV20-1 with TRBJ2-7, with TRBD1 as a possible D gene (5 bases). Germline V gene sequence: CDR1 DFQATT, CDR2 SNEGSKA (reference sequence). V was clipped by 3 bases and J by 4 bases, with 19 bases between them. There are 15 residues in the CDR3.

This chain connects TRBV7-3 to TRBJ2-3; the match to TRBD2 covers 7 bases. Germline V CDR1 and CDR2: SGHTA, FQGTGA. The ends lost 1 base at V and 4 bases at J; junction bases unmatched: 5. The CDR3 length is 15 residues. As DNA, the CDR3 is TGTGCCAGCAGCTTAAATCCGGGGGGAGCAGATACGCAGTATTTT. Translated, it gives CASSLNPGGADTQYF.

The chain recombines TRBV19 with TRBJ1-2; TRBD1 is a possible D gene (5 bases). With 10 bases removed from V and 1 base from J, the gap between germline ends came to 19 bases. Germline V CDR1 and CDR2: LNHDA, SQIVND (reference sequence). This CDR3 contains 15 residues. The CDR3 DNA sequence: TGTGCCATTAAACTCCGGGACTCTCTTAACTATGGCTACACCTTC. It translates to CAIKLRDSLNYGYTF.

The chain recombines TRBV4-2 with TRBJ1-6, with a possible D match to TRBD1 (6 bases). Germline V CDR1 and CDR2: LGHNA, YNFKEQ. The CDR3 extends over 20 amino acids. V gave up 3 bases and J gave up 0 bases, with 21 bases separating them. The CDR3 reads CASSHDGTGHPNSYNSPLHF. CDR3 bases: TGTGCCAGCAGCCATGACGGTACGGGACATCCTAACTCCTATAATTCACCCCTCCACTTT.

The gene calls are TRBV25-1 and TRBJ2-3; D might be TRBD1 (8 bases). There are 15 residues in the CDR3. Germline V CDR1 and CDR2: MGHDK, SYGVNS. V was pared by 6 bases and J by 3 bases, with 16 bases between. CDR3 DNA sequence: TGTGCCAGCAGGATCTACAGGGGGGGAACAGATACGCAGTATTTT. It translates to CASRIYRGGTDTQYF.

This chain links TRBV18 with TRBJ1-5; 9 nucleotides match TRBD1. This CDR3 has 16 amino acids. Germline loops: CDR1 KGHSH, CDR2 LQKENI. Trimming cost V 4 bases and J 7 bases; bases outside gene matches: 11. The CDR3 is CASSLRTGAGEQPQHF. The CDR3 nucleotides are TGTGCCAGCTCACTACGGACAGGGGCAGGAGAGCAGCCCCAGCATTTT.

The chain employs TRBV4-1 and TRBJ2-7, with 9 bases identical to TRBD2. The CDR3 spans 15 residues. Germline V gene data show CDR1 as MGHRA and CDR2 as YSYEKL. The trim removed 1 base at V and 3 bases at J, leaving 4 bases unmatched. CDR3 sequence (DNA): TGCGCCAGCAGCCAAGTGATAGCGGGGGTCTACGAGCAGTACTTC. Protein: CASSQVIAGVYEQYF.

The CDR3: CASSKVRRSSYNSPLHF. CDR3 in DNA: TGTGCCAGCAGCAAGGTAAGGAGAAGCTCCTATAATTCACCCCTCCACTTT. The chain joins TRBV21-1 to TRBJ1-6. TRBV21-1 is flagged as a pseudogene. This CDR3 spans 17 amino acids.

The chain couples TRBV10-3 to TRBJ1-6, with D tentatively TRBD1 (6 bases). CDR1 ENHRY and CDR2 SYGVKD come from the germline V gene. CDR3 size: 15 residues. Trimming shortened V by 0 bases and J by 7 bases, and 10 bases separated the two germline ends. CDR3 bases: TGTGCCATCAGTGAGTCCGCCAGGGGAAATTCACCCCTCCACTTT. It codes for CAISESARGNSPLHF.

This rearrangement joins TRBV19 to TRBJ1-5; a weak D match, TRBD1 (6 bases). CDR3 length: 15 amino acids. Trimming removed 6 bases at V and 3 bases at J, with 15 bases between. Germline V gives CDR1 LNHDA, CDR2 SQIVND (reference sequence). CDR3 in DNA: TGTGCCAGTAGGACTATACAGGGAGCCAATCAGCCCCAGCATTTT. Encoded protein: CASRTIQGANQPQHF.

The genes are TRBV29-1 and TRBJ1-2, with 8 bases identical to TRBD1. With 4 bases clipped from V and 0 bases from J, the junction kept 4 bases outside the gene matches. CDR1 SQVTM and CDR2 ANQGSEA come from the germline V gene. The CDR3 has 14 residues. The CDR3 bases are TGCAGCGTTGTGAGGACAGGGTCTAACTATGGCTACACCTTC. Its translation is CSVVRTGSNYGYTF.

A word on this clone: This same CDR3 is encoded by further DNA sequences in the sample. This rearrangement joins TRBV7-3 to TRBJ2-1; 7 nucleotides match TRBD1. The germline V gene has CDR1 SGHTA and CDR2 FQGTGA. With 5 bases clipped from V and 3 bases from J, the junction kept 4 bases outside the gene matches. The CDR3 is 14 amino acids. The CDR3 DNA follows: TGTGCCAGCAGCCCGAGACAGGGCTACAATGAGCAGTTCTTC. Its protein product is CASSPRQGYNEQFF.

This clone was seen many times. This chain links TRBV7-2 with TRBJ2-7; 16 bases are a match to TRBD2. CDR3 size: 17 residues. V shed 1 base and J 6 bases; nucleotides not matched to a gene: 6. Germline lookup yields CDR1 SGHTA and CDR2 FQGNSA. CDR3 sequence: CASSLVGTSGGAAEQYF. In DNA, the CDR3 is TGTGCCAGCAGCTTAGTTGGGACTAGCGGGGGGGCGGCCGAGCAGTACTTC.

The CDR3 sequence: CASSSGTGHSGNTIYF. The CDR3 DNA follows: TGCGCCAGCAGCTCCGGGACAGGGCACTCTGGAAACACCATATATTTT. The rearrangement links TRBV5-1 to TRBJ1-3, with 9 bases matching TRBD1. Germline CDR1 and CDR2: SGHRS and YFSETQ. J lost 0 bases, V lost 3 bases, and 4 bases had no gene match. The CDR3 is 16 residues long.

The genes are TRBV7-3 and TRBJ2-7, with 8 bases fitting TRBD1. CDR1 and CDR2 from the germline V gene are SGHTA and FQGTGA. CDR3 length equals 14 residues. Unmatched junction bases numbered 8, after V lost 5 bases and J lost 5 bases. This CDR3 is CASSPGQGYHEQYF. The CDR3 DNA is TGTGCCAGCAGCCCCGGACAGGGTTACCACGAGCAGTACTTC.

This chain links TRBV5-1 with TRBJ2-5; 9 nucleotides agree with TRBD1. Germline CDR1 reads SGHRS; CDR2 reads YFSETQ. Trimming cost V 3 bases and J 5 bases; bases outside gene matches: 5. The CDR3 runs 14 residues. DNA for the CDR3: TGCGCCAGCAGCTCTCGGACAGGGGAGGAGACCCAGTACTTC. Translated: CASSSRTGEETQYF.

The chain recombines TRBV5-6 with TRBJ1-1; D is possibly TRBD1 (5 bases). The germline V gene has CDR1 SGHDT and CDR2 YYEEEE. The CDR3 is 14 amino acids. V lost 1 base and J lost 7, with 14 bases in between. CDR3 sequence reads: CASSLYGGDGEAFF. CDR3 bases: TGTGCCAGCAGCTTGTATGGAGGGGATGGTGAAGCTTTCTTT.

This rearrangement joins TRBV4-3 to TRBJ2-5; 8 bases align to TRBD1. The CDR3 sequence is 15 residues long. The V segment lost 4 bases and the J segment 1 base; nucleotides outside the gene matches: 5. The germline V gene encodes CDR1 LGHNA and CDR2 YSLEER. For the CDR3, the DNA is TGCGCCAGCAGCCCCGGGGACAGGATCCAAGAGACCCAGTACTTC. Residues: CASSPGDRIQETQYF.

The rearrangement uses TRBV6-1 and TRBJ2-3, with D perhaps TRBD2 (6 bases). Germline CDR1 reads MNHNS; CDR2 reads SASEGT. The CDR3 length is 15 residues. V shed 0 bases and J shed 4 bases, with 11 bases lying between them. CDR3 residues: CASSEAARRADTQYF. The CDR3 bases are TGTGCCAGCAGTGAAGCGGCCAGGAGGGCAGATACGCAGTATTTT.

The V and J genes are TRBV3-1 (or the pseudogene TRBV3-2) and TRBJ1-6; perhaps TRBD1 as D (5 bases). Germline V CDR1 and CDR2: LGHDT, YNNKEL (reference sequence). V gave up 0 bases and J gave up 10 bases, with 7 bases separating them. The CDR3 runs 13 residues. DNA for the CDR3: TGTGCCAGCAGCCAAGACGGGGGATCACCCCTCCACTTT. Amino acids: CASSQDGGSPLHF.